Listed below are T cell receptor beta chains from one sample, sequenced in a study of cytomegalovirus exposure and HLA in healthy donors. Only in-frame clones appear in the TCRdb table, and some are missing; sequencing was by immunoSEQ multiplex PCR. The sample records some 140,000 clones, more than 70% being singletons. The sample taken for sequencing was PBMCs. These receptor sequences come from a woman aged 40 to 50 in good health and CMV-seropositive. Each CDR3 is given with its conserved first and last residue. A D gene is named only where the DNA matches it firmly. Some rows have no size entry. The others give once, few or many, or a class for an expanded clone.

d_call j_call v_call clone_size cdr3_nt cdr3_aa
TRBD1 TRBJ2-5 TRBV14 - TGTGCCAGCAGCCAGATTGGGACAGGGACGTTTGAGACCCAGTACTTC CASSQIGTGTFETQYF
TRBD1 TRBJ2-1 TRBV6-6 - TGTGCCAGCAGTTACTCAGGGGGCGCGGGTTACAATGAGCAGTTCTTC CASSYSGGAGYNEQFF
- TRBJ2-2 TRBV5-1 - TGCGCCAGCAGTCGGAGGGGGCCGGCGAACACCGGGGAGCTGTTTTTT CASSRRGPANTGELFF
TRBD1 TRBJ2-7 TRBV18 - TGTGCCAGCTCACCCACGGGACAGGTTACCTACGAGCAGTACTTC CASSPTGQVTYEQYF
- TRBJ1-4 TRBV18 - TGTGCCAGCTCACCGGGGCAGCTTGCAACTAATGAAAAACTGTTTTTT CASSPGQLATNEKLFF
- TRBJ2-2 TRBV7-8 - TGTGCCAGCAGAAGAGACAGACTTAACACCGGGGAGCTGTTTTTT CASRRDRLNTGELFF
TRBD2 TRBJ2-7 TRBV2 - TGTGCCAGCAGAGCTAGCGGGAGGGCCGCCTACGAGCAGTACTTC CASRASGRAAYEQYF
- TRBJ2-2 TRBV5-4 - TGTGCCAGCAGGCGGGGTAGCGGCGACACCGGGGAGCTGTTTTTT CASRRGSGDTGELFF
- TRBJ2-1 TRBV5-1 - TGCGCCAGCAGCGTAGCAGCGGGTCGGAATGAGCAGTTCTTC CASSVAAGRNEQFF
TRBD1 TRBJ1-1 TRBV5-1 - TGCGCCAGCAGCAAACTACAGGGGGCCTGGAACACTGAAGCTTTCTTT CASSKLQGAWNTEAFF
TRBD1 TRBJ2-7 TRBV6-1 - TGTGCCAGCAGTTCAGGGGGTACAACCTACGAGCAGTACTTC CASSSGGTTYEQYF
- TRBJ2-3 TRBV11-3 - TGTGCCAGCAGCTTAGTTGCGGCTTCAGATACGCAGTATTTT CASSLVAASDTQYF
- TRBJ2-7 TRBV19 - TGTGCCAGTAGTGCCGTCGGAGTACCTTACGAGCAGTACTTC CASSAVGVPYEQYF
- TRBJ2-1 TRBV18 - TGTGCCAGCTCACGCGGCCCCTCCTACAATGAGCAGTTCTTC CASSRGPSYNEQFF
- TRBJ2-3 TRBV18 - TGTGCCAGCTCACCACCGGTGACACCAACGCAGTATTTT CASSPPVTPTQYF
- TRBJ1-1 TRBV7-2 - TGTGCCAGCAGCTTTGACACAAACACTGAAGCTTTCTTT CASSFDTNTEAFF
- TRBJ2-5 TRBV18 - TGTGCCAGCTCACCACGCCAGGGCTCGGGAGAGACCCAGTACTTC CASSPRQGSGETQYF
TRBD2 TRBJ2-7 TRBV19 few TGTGCCAGTAGCTTGACTAGCGGAGGCTACGAGCAGTACTTC CASSLTSGGYEQYF
- TRBJ2-1 TRBV7-3 - TGTGCCAGCAGCCCGGCGCAGGGCTCCTACAATGAGCAGTTCTTC CASSPAQGSYNEQFF
- TRBJ1-5 TRBV30 - TGTGCCTGGAGTGTACAAGGGGCACAGCCCCAGCATTTT CAWSVQGAQPQHF
- TRBJ1-6 TRBV6-5 - TGTGCCAGCAGCCCCCGGGAGGCGACTTCACCCCTCCACTTT CASSPREATSPLHF
- TRBJ1-3 TRBV28 - TGTGCCAGCAGTGGACAGTTTCTCTCTGGAAACACCATATATTTT CASSGQFLSGNTIYF
TRBD2 TRBJ2-2 TRBV4-1 - TGCGCCAGCAGCCATCTAGCGGGAGTCCCCACCGGGGAGCTGTTTTTT CASSHLAGVPTGELFF
TRBD2 TRBJ2-1 TRBV7-3 - TGTGCCAGCAGCCCTACTTTTACTAGCGGGAGCGACAATGAGCAGTTCTTC CASSPTFTSGSDNEQFF
- TRBJ2-3 TRBV30 - TGTGCCTGGACCTCACCGGGGGATACGCAGTATTTT CAWTSPGDTQYF
TRBD2 TRBJ2-5 TRBV28 - TGTGCCAGCAGTCCCCGACTAGCGGGGAAAGAGACCCAGTACTTC CASSPRLAGKETQYF
TRBD1 TRBJ2-7 TRBV27 - TGTGCCAGCAGCGGTATAGGGACAGGGCTTAAAGAGCAGTACTTC CASSGIGTGLKEQYF
TRBD2 TRBJ2-1 TRBV19 - TGTGCCAGTAGTATGGGACTAGACTACAATGAGCAGTTCTTC CASSMGLDYNEQFF
- TRBJ2-7 TRBV14 once TGTGCCAGCAGCCAGGGGCATTTGGGCTTCTACGAGCAGTACTTC CASSQGHLGFYEQYF
- TRBJ1-1 TRBV6-6 - TGTGCCAGCAGTTACAGTCAGGGAAGCTCTGAAGCTTTCTTT CASSYSQGSSEAFF
TRBD2 TRBJ2-3 TRBV7-8 - TGTGCCAGCAGGGGGGGGACTAGCACAGATACGCAGTATTTT CASRGGTSTDTQYF
- TRBJ1-1 TRBV19 - TGTGCCAGTAGACCGACGAGGACAGCTGAAGCTTTCTTT CASRPTRTAEAFF
- TRBJ2-7 TRBV6-1 - TGTGCCAGCAGTGAACGAACAGGGAACTGGGTTTACGGGAATCGGTTCTCCGAGCAGTACTTC CASSERTGNWVYGNRFSEQYF
- TRBJ1-4 TRBV5-1 - TGCGCCAGCAGCTTACAGGGCCTTGGTAATGAAAAACTGTTTTTT CASSLQGLGNEKLFF
- TRBJ1-5 TRBV29-1 - TGCAGCGTTGCTGAGAATAGCAATCAGCCCCAGCATTTT CSVAENSNQPQHF
- TRBJ2-7 TRBV2 - TGTGCCAGCAGTGCGGAGTCACCCCGTGGCTCCTACGAGCAGTACTTC CASSAESPRGSYEQYF
- TRBJ1-1 TRBV2 - TGTGCCAGCAAGCAGGGGCCGAGCACTGAAGCTTTCTTT CASKQGPSTEAFF
- TRBJ2-3 TRBV6-4 - TGTGCCAGCAGTGCCGACGGGAGAACAGATACGCAGTATTTT CASSADGRTDTQYF
- TRBJ2-3 TRBV30 - TGTGCCTGGAGGGTCCGGGCGGGGTCCACAGATACGCAGTATTTT CAWRVRAGSTDTQYF
TRBD2 TRBJ2-5 TRBV2 - TGTGCCGGCCGTAGGACTAGCGGTAACCAAGAGACCCAGTACTTC CAGRRTSGNQETQYF
TRBD2 TRBJ2-3 TRBV7-9 - TGTGCCAGCAGCTCAGGACTAGCGGGGTTCACAGATACGCAGTATTTT CASSSGLAGFTDTQYF
TRBD1 TRBJ1-1 TRBV7-2 - TGTGCCAGCAGCTTGGTGGTGACAGGGGGTTCGAACACTGAAGCTTTCTTT CASSLVVTGGSNTEAFF
TRBD2 TRBJ2-7 TRBV6-1 - TGTGCCAGCAGTACTAGCGGGAGTGGGACCCACGAGCAGTACTTC CASSTSGSGTHEQYF
TRBD1 TRBJ2-7 TRBV11-3 - TGTGCCAGCAGCTTACAGGGGGTCTTGTACGAGCAGTACTTC CASSLQGVLYEQYF
TRBD2 TRBJ2-5 TRBV28 - TGTGCCAGCAGTTCCCTTGTACCGGGAAGCGGGAGGGCAGAGACCCAGTACTTC CASSSLVPGSGRAETQYF
TRBD2 TRBJ2-2 TRBV7-3 - TGTGCCAGCAGCCGGGGGGAGTACGGGGAGCTGTTTTTT CASSRGEYGELFF
TRBD1 TRBJ1-1 TRBV6-5 - TGTGCCAGCAGTCCTGGACAGGTCCCACCCCGGGCTTTCTTT CASSPGQVPPRAFF
- TRBJ2-7 TRBV4-1 - TGCGCCAGCAGCCCTGGACAGCTCAGCTCCTACGAGCAGTACTTC CASSPGQLSSYEQYF
TRBD1 TRBJ2-1 TRBV28 - TGTGCCAGTCAGGCGCAGGGGGCTCGGAATGAGCAGTTCTTC CASQAQGARNEQFF
TRBD2 TRBJ2-7 TRBV18 - TGTGCCAGCTCCCTGGGGACTAGGGGTTTTTACGAGCAGTACTTC CASSLGTRGFYEQYF
TRBD2 TRBJ2-5 TRBV9 - TGTGCCAGCAGCGTCGACCTACTCGGGACTAGCGGAGGCGAGACCCAGTACTTC CASSVDLLGTSGGETQYF
TRBD1 TRBJ1-2 TRBV7-8 - TGTGCCAGCAGCCAGAGGACAGGGCCGGACCTTGGCTACACCTTC CASSQRTGPDLGYTF
TRBD1 TRBJ1-4 TRBV5-1 - TGCGCCAGCAGACTAGGACAGGGGGGAACTAATGAAAAACTGTTTTTT CASRLGQGGTNEKLFF
TRBD2 TRBJ2-1 TRBV2 - TGTGCCAGCAGTGAAGTGGGCGGGAGTTCCTACAATGAGCAGTTCTTC CASSEVGGSSYNEQFF
TRBD2 TRBJ2-7 TRBV5-1 - TGCGCCAGCAGCTTTCTAGCGGGAGGCCCCTACGAGCAGTACTTC CASSFLAGGPYEQYF
TRBD2 TRBJ2-3 TRBV6-5 - TGTGCCAGCAGACCTACTAGCGGAAGCACAGATACGCAGTATTTT CASRPTSGSTDTQYF
- TRBJ2-3 TRBV9 - TGTGCCAGCAGCGAACAGCGGCACGTGGGCGATACGCAGTATTTT CASSEQRHVGDTQYF
TRBD1 TRBJ2-1 TRBV6-4 few TGTGCCAGCAGTGCGACAGGGGGCGAAATCAATGAGCAGTTCTTC CASSATGGEINEQFF
- TRBJ1-1 TRBV12-5 - TGTGCTAGTGGTTTGCCGGTAAACACTGAAGCTTTCTTT CASGLPVNTEAFF